Listed below are T cell receptor beta chains from one sample, sequenced in a study of blood T cell repertoires in COVID-19. Method: immunoSEQ multiplex PCR; TCRdb's copy keeps in-frame clones and lacks some. The table lists roughly 350,000 clones, 80% to 90% of them singletons, with under 11% in the top ten. Sample: peripheral blood. All receptors derive from a woman aged 30 to 39 with COVID-19, enrolled during active disease. Each CDR3 is given with its conserved first and last residue. The order of the fields is clone size, D gene, J gene, V gene, CDR3 DNA, CDR3 protein. D genes are given only for firm matches. The size of a clone is reported for some rows only, either as once, few or many, or as a class for expanded clones.

few TRBD2 TRBJ2-1 TRBV6-1 TGTGCCAGCAGTGAAGCGCTTCGGACTAGCGGGAGGGCCGGGCAGTTCTTC CASSEALRTSGRAGQFF
few - TRBJ2-1 TRBV30 TGTGCCTGGAGTCATGGTGGATCGGGAGAGCAGTTCTTC CAWSHGGSGEQFF
- TRBD1 TRBJ1-2 TRBV30 TGTGCCTGGAGTGTACGCCGGACAGGCTCCGGCTACACCTTC CAWSVRRTGSGYTF
- - TRBJ2-5 TRBV5-1 TGCGCCAGCACCCGTGGGAGGCCCAAAGTGGAGACCCAGTACTTC CASTRGRPKVETQYF
- TRBD1 TRBJ1-3 TRBV2 TGTGCCAGCACCCCGTTGGACAGGGGGGATGGAAACACCATATATTTT CASTPLDRGDGNTIYF
- - TRBJ2-1 TRBV4-1 TGCGCCAGCAGCCAAGACGGCCCAGCGAGCCATGAGCAGTTCTTC CASSQDGPASHEQFF
- - TRBJ1-6 TRBV19 TGTGCCAGTATCAAGGGAGGCAACGGTAATTCACCCCTCCACTTT CASIKGGNGNSPLHF
- - TRBJ2-7 TRBV6-2/TRBV6-3 TGTGCCAGCAGTTACGGCAGGGAACGGTACGAGCAGTACTTC CASSYGRERYEQYF
- TRBD1 TRBJ2-7 TRBV2 TGTGCCGGGGGAAAGGACAGGGACGTCGAGCAGTACTTC CAGGKDRDVEQYF
- TRBD1 TRBJ1-3 TRBV7-2 TGTGCCAGCAGCATTCAGGGACAGGGCCTTTATGGAAACACCATATATTTT CASSIQGQGLYGNTIYF
- - TRBJ2-3 TRBV29-1 TGCAGCGTTGACCAGGGGAACGCAGATACGCAGTATTTT CSVDQGNADTQYF